These 27 T cell receptor beta chains originate from one sample sequenced in a study of blood T cell repertoires in COVID-19. TCRdb keeps only in-frame clones here, not all; method: immunoSEQ multiplex PCR. The sample contains about 170,000 clones, 84% of which appear only once. Sequenced: PBMCs or T cells enriched from blood (not recorded which). Receptors were obtained from a man aged 50 or older who had recovered from COVID-19.

This chain uses TRBV28 with TRBJ2-6; D gene unclear. CDR3 length equals 15 residues. Germline lookup yields CDR1 MDHEN and CDR2 SYDVKM. The V gene lost 7 bases and the J gene lost 2 bases, with 12 bases spanning the gap. CDR3 residues: CASNGQAAGANVLTF. The CDR3 DNA reads as TGTGCCAGCAACGGCCAGGCCGCTGGGGCCAACGTCCTGACTTTC.

This clone turned up a few times. The chain couples TRBV3-1 (or the pseudogene TRBV3-2) to TRBJ2-5, with TRBD2 identical over 11 bases. Germline assignment: CDR1 LGHDT and CDR2 YNNKEL (reference sequence). The junction had 11 bases not matched to a gene; V was cut back by 2 bases and J by 9 bases. The CDR3 totals 16 residues. The chain's CDR3 is CASSQWTSGPHWAQYF. CDR3 in DNA: TGTGCCAGCAGCCAATGGACTAGCGGGCCCCATTGGGCCCAGTACTTC.

Only a few counts were recorded for this clone. The chain recombines TRBV28 with TRBJ2-1, with 12 bases matching TRBD2. J was trimmed by 10 bases and V by 3 bases; bases with no gene match: 13. Germline V gene sequence: CDR1 MDHEN, CDR2 SYDVKM. The CDR3 contains 17 residues. The CDR3 bases are TGTGCCAGCAGTTTGGGGCGAACTAGCGGGGGGCCAGGGGAGCAGTTCTTC. Translation: CASSLGRTSGGPGEQFF.

This sequence joins TRBV14 and TRBJ2-1, with 8 bases matching TRBD2. Trimming removed 3 bases from V and 5 bases from J; junction bases left unmatched: 3. In germline, CDR1 is SGHDN, CDR2 FVKESK. The CDR3 extends over 14 amino acids. The CDR3 DNA is TGTGCCAGCAGCCACGGGGGACTAGACAATGAGCAGTTCTTC. Translation: CASSHGGLDNEQFF.

The rearrangement joins TRBV7-2 to TRBJ1-2; possible D gene TRBD1, 5 bases. CDR1 and CDR2 from the germline V gene are SGHTA and FQGNSA. The V end lost 5 bases, the J end lost 4 bases, and 17 bases lay between the germline ends. There are 15 residues in the CDR3. This CDR3 is CASSQPQGSLYGYTF. DNA of the CDR3: TGTGCCAGCAGCCAACCTCAGGGCAGCCTCTATGGCTACACCTTC.

The V and J genes are TRBV5-1 and TRBJ2-7; D ambiguous. The CDR3 totals 13 residues. Deletions cut 2 bases from V and 2 bases from J, with 8 bases between. From germline, CDR1 is SGHRS and CDR2 YFSETQ. The CDR3 DNA is TGCGCCAGCAGCTTTTCACCTACCTACGAGCAGTACTTC. Its translation is CASSFSPTYEQYF. Based on the CDR3 plus reference TRBV5-1 and TRBJ2-7, the full variable domain is KAGVTQTPRYLIKTRGQQVTLSCSPISGHRSVSWYQQTPGQGLQFLFEYFSETQRNKGNFPGRFSGRQFSNSRSEMNVSTLELGDSALYLCASSFSPTYEQYFGPGTRLTVT.

This rearrangement joins TRBV28 to TRBJ1-4, with D perhaps matching TRBD1 (5 bases). The CDR3 sequence is 15 residues long. CDR1 and CDR2 (germline): MDHEN, SYDVKM. Trimming took 5 bases from V and 4 from J, leaving 14 bases between them. The DNA of the CDR3 is TGTGCCAGCAGTGGGAACAGGCGCCGTAATGAAAAACTGTTTTTT. Encoded protein: CASSGNRRRNEKLFF.

The rearrangement joins TRBV6-5 to TRBJ2-5; D perhaps matches TRBD1 (6 bases). Deletions cut 6 bases from V and 4 bases from J, with 12 bases between. Germline V gene sequence: CDR1 MNHEY, CDR2 SVGAGI. CDR3 size: 13 residues. In DNA, the CDR3 is TGTGCCAGCAGGGGTTTGGGGGCAGAGACCCAGTACTTC. Translating gives CASRGLGAETQYF.

This clone occurred once. The CDR3 is CASSQAVSETQYF. CDR3 nucleotide sequence: TGCGCCAGCAGCCAAGCGGTGTCAGAGACCCAGTACTTC. V is TRBV4-1 and J is TRBJ2-5; unclear D gene. V lost 1 base and J 4 bases, leaving 7 bases between the germline ends. The germline CDR1 and CDR2 sequences are MGHRA and YSYEKL. The CDR3 has 13 residues.

The chain joins TRBV30 to TRBJ2-2; 9 nucleotides align to TRBD2. Losses at the gene ends were 7 bases for V and 5 bases for J; bases not matched to a gene: 11. CDR1 and CDR2 (germline): GTSNPN, SVGIG (reference sequence). CDR3 size: 15 residues. CDR3 sequence reads: CASQPSGVWTGELFF. In nucleotides, the CDR3 is TGTGCCTCTCAACCTAGCGGGGTCTGGACCGGGGAGCTGTTTTTT. Filled out from reference TRBV30 and TRBJ2-2, the complete variable domain reads SQTIHQWPATLVQPVGSPLSLECTVEGTSNPNLYWYRQAAGRGLQLLFYSVGIGQISSEVPQNLSASRPQDRQFILSSKKLLLSDSGFYLCASQPSGVWTGELFFGEGSRLTVL.

The sample holds a few counts of this clone. This chain connects TRBV4-3 to TRBJ2-3; no reliable D call. Trimming removed 1 base from V and 6 bases from J, with 11 bases in between. This CDR3 has 14 amino acids. CDR1 and CDR2 from the germline V gene are LGHNA and YSLEER. CDR3 sequence: CASSQASLMDTQYF. CDR3 sequence (DNA): TGCGCCAGCAGCCAAGCTTCCCTAATGGATACGCAGTATTTT.

V is TRBV27 and J is TRBJ1-5; maybe TRBD1 (5 bases). This CDR3 is 14 amino acids long. Looked up from germline, CDR1 is MNHEY and CDR2 is SMNVEV (reference sequence). Trimming shortened V by 6 bases and J by 2 bases, and 11 bases separated the two germline ends. CDR3 loop: CASRQERGNQPQHF. In DNA form, the CDR3 reads TGTGCCAGCAGACAGGAAAGGGGCAATCAGCCCCAGCATTTT.

V and J are TRBV2 and TRBJ1-3, with D possibly matching TRBD1 (5 bases). There are 11 residues in the CDR3. Germline V gene lookup returns CDR1 SNHLY and CDR2 FYNNEI. Trimming cost V 7 bases and J 7 bases, with 8 bases left between them. In DNA form, the CDR3 reads TGTGCCAGCACAGGGAGGAACACCATATATTTT. It encodes CASTGRNTIYF.

The chain recombines TRBV5-1 with TRBJ1-3; D unresolved. Germline CDR1 and CDR2: SGHRS and YFSETQ. V shed 6 bases and J shed 4 bases, with 20 bases lying between them. The CDR3 covers 16 residues. In nucleotides, the CDR3 is TGCGCCAGCACTATATCGTCAAGCCATTCCGGAAACACCATATATTTT. Translation: CASTISSSHSGNTIYF.

The chain employs TRBV3-1 (or the pseudogene TRBV3-2) and TRBJ2-7; a weak D match, TRBD1 (6 bases). Germline CDR1 and CDR2: LGHDT and YNNKEL (reference sequence). The CDR3 length is 15 residues. Trimming cost V 1 base and J 5 bases, with 15 bases left between them. CDR3 sequence (DNA): TGTGCCAGCAGCCAAGTCGCAGGGGTTATGGACGAGCAGTACTTC. It yields the protein CASSQVAGVMDEQYF.

V gene TRBV2 combines with J gene TRBJ1-2, with D perhaps TRBD1 (6 bases). This CDR3 is built from 15 residues. Germline V lookup: CDR1 SNHLY, CDR2 FYNNEI. Trimming took 5 bases from V and 4 from J, leaving 17 bases between them. CDR3 residues: CASSLYREERYGYTF. The DNA of the CDR3 is TGTGCCAGCAGTTTATACAGGGAAGAGCGCTATGGCTACACCTTC. The full variable domain, in which reference TRBV2 and TRBJ1-2 provide the parts outside the CDR3, is EPEVTQTPSHQVTQMGQEVILRCVPISNHLYFYWYRQILGQKVEFLVSFYNNEISEKSEIFDDQFSVERPDGSNFTLKIRSTKLEDSAMYFCASSLYREERYGYTFGSGTRLTVV.

This CDR3 reads CASNYYGYTF. CDR3 coding DNA: TGTGCCAGCAACTACTATGGCTACACCTTC. This rearrangement joins TRBV28 to TRBJ1-2; no definite D call. Between the trimmed V and J ends, which lost 7 bases and 3 bases, there was a span of 3 bases. Looked up from germline, CDR1 is MDHEN and CDR2 is SYDVKM. This CDR3 has 10 amino acids.

The rearrangement uses TRBV12-1 and TRBJ1-5. TRBV12-1 is a pseudogene locus. The CDR3 is 17 residues long. The CDR3 sequence is CASSFIYPTYSNQPQHF. The CDR3 nucleotides read TGTGCCAGCAGCTTTATTTACCCAACTTATAGCAATCAGCCCCAGCATTTT.

This sequence joins TRBV2 and TRBJ1-2; D may be TRBD1 (6 bases). Germline loops: CDR1 SNHLY, CDR2 FYNNEI. V lost 7 bases and J 4 bases, leaving 13 bases between the germline ends. CDR3 length: 13 amino acids. The chain's CDR3 is CASKTTGPYGYTF. The CDR3 DNA sequence: TGTGCCAGCAAGACGACAGGTCCCTATGGCTACACCTTC.

V and J are TRBV19 and TRBJ1-5; D is possibly TRBD1 (5 bases). The CDR3 has 16 amino acids. Germline values: CDR1 LNHDA, CDR2 SQIVND (reference sequence). V was pared by 10 bases and J by 5 bases, with 24 bases between. This CDR3 is CATQLRTVGGYQPQHF. CDR3 nucleotides: TGTGCCACCCAACTCCGGACTGTGGGGGGGTATCAGCCCCAGCATTTT.

V gene TRBV9 combines with J gene TRBJ2-1; tentatively, D is TRBD2 (5 bases). Germline values: CDR1 SGDLS, CDR2 YYNGEE. The V end was cut by 0 bases, the J end by 9 bases, with 13 bases between. The CDR3 is 14 amino acids. The DNA for the CDR3 is TGTGCCAGCAGCGTAGCTGAATCACGGGGTGAGCAGTTCTTC. Translation: CASSVAESRGEQFF.

This clone was picked up one time. The chain joins TRBV7-9 to TRBJ2-3, with a tentative D call TRBD2 (7 bases). V lost 7 bases, J lost 0 bases, and 20 bases lay in between. Germline V gene data show CDR1 as SEHNR and CDR2 as FQNEAQ (reference sequence). This CDR3 is built from 17 residues. CDR3 residues: CASTSPRGGVSTDTQYF. The CDR3 coding sequence is TGTGCCAGCACCTCTCCACGAGGGGGGGTCAGCACAGATACGCAGTATTTT.

The chain employs TRBV6-1 and TRBJ2-2; 7 bases fit TRBD1. V dropped 4 bases and J dropped 7; count of bases not matched to a gene: 12. The CDR3 loop spans 16 amino acids. Germline CDR1 and CDR2: MNHNS and SASEGT. CDR3 nucleotides: TGTGCCAGCAGTGTCCCTACCCAGGGGGTGGTCGGGGAGCTGTTTTTT. This sequence encodes CASSVPTQGVVGELFF.

The V call is TRBV10-1, the J call TRBJ2-1; 8 nucleotides agree with TRBD2. The germline CDR1 and CDR2 sequences are WNHNN and SYGVQD (reference sequence). CDR3 length: 16 amino acids. Trimming cost V 2 bases and J 6 bases; bases outside gene matches: 9. CDR3 protein: CASSENPSGGLNEQFF. CDR3 DNA sequence: TGCGCCAGCAGTGAGAACCCCAGCGGGGGACTCAATGAGCAGTTCTTC.

The chain combines TRBV5-4 with TRBJ2-1, with TRBD2 as a possible D gene (6 bases). V was pared by 4 bases and J by 4 bases, with 9 bases between. The V gene's germline CDR1 is SGHNT and CDR2 YYREEE (reference sequence). CDR3 size: 13 residues. The CDR3 coding sequence is TGTGCCAGCAGCGGAGGGGCTTACAATGAGCAGTTCTTC. It specifies CASSGGAYNEQFF.

For the CDR3, the DNA is TGTGCCAGCAGCAAAGTTGGCAGACAGGGGGCGCTTAATGAAAAACTGTTTTTT. Translated: CASSKVGRQGALNEKLFF. The chain carries TRBV21-1 and TRBJ1-4; the D call in the table, TRBD1, was not verified against the DNA. TRBV21-1 is listed as a pseudogene. This CDR3 has 18 amino acids.

V gene TRBV7-2 combines with J gene TRBJ2-1, with TRBD2 identical over 9 bases. V gave up 0 bases and J gave up 8 bases; unmatched junction bases: 8. This CDR3 is built from 16 residues. From germline, CDR1 is SGHTA and CDR2 FQGNSA. CDR3 residues: CASSLAHGGGAYEQFF. DNA of the CDR3: TGTGCCAGCAGCTTAGCGCATGGCGGGGGGGCTTATGAGCAGTTCTTC.